In this sample, the clone carrying this TCR beta chain turned up many times. This specimen belongs to a study of T cells in Graves' hyperthyroidism and ophthalmopathy. Ophthalmopathy patients all had a Clinical Activity Score of at least 3, a NOSPECS grade of at least 4 and disease under 3 months old. TCR beta CDR3 regions were amplified from RNA transcripts. HTBI primers were used for first-round RT-PCR of the TCR CDR3. Via MiXCR, TCRdb re-called the multiplex PCR reads, giving one row per CDR3 protein. The sample lists hundreds of thousands of distinct CDR3 sequences, 14% to 15% occurring once. The receptor's source is a man younger than 35 with Graves' ophthalmopathy. Sequences were obtained from blood.

CDR3 protein: CSVETGRIKDTQYF. As DNA, the CDR3 is TGCAGCGTAGAAACGGGACGGATCAAGGATACGCAGTATTTT. The chain uses TRBV29-1 and TRBJ2-3; D is tentatively TRBD1 or TRBD2 (5 bases each). This CDR3 has 14 amino acids. V dropped 6 bases and J dropped 6 bases, with 19 bases sitting between them. Germline CDR1 is SQVTM and CDR2 is ANQGSEA.